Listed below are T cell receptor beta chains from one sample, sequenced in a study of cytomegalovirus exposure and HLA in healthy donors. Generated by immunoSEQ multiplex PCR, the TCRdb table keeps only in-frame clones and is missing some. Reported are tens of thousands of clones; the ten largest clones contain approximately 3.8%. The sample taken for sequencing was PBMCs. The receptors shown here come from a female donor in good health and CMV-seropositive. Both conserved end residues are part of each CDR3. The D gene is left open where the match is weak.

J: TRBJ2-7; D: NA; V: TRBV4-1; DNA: TGCGCCAGCAGCCAACAGGGGTACACCTACGAGCAGTACTTC; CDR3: CASSQQGYTYEQYF
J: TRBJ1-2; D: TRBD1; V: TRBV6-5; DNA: TGTGCCAGCTTTAGACAGGGGAGGTCTGGCTACACCTTC; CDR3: CASFRQGRSGYTF
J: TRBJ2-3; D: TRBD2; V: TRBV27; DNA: TGTGCCAGCAGTTTACGGGGGGACCCCCCAGATACGCAGTATTTT; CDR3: CASSLRGDPPDTQYF
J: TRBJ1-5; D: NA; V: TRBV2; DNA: TGTGCCAGCAGTGAAGCCCAGGGTTCCAATCAGCCCCAGCATTTT; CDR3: CASSEAQGSNQPQHF
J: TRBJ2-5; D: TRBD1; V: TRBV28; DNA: TGTGCCAGCAGCCAGGACAGGACAGAGACCCAGTACTTC; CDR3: CASSQDRTETQYF
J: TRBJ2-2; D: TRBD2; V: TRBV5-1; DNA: TGCGCCAGCAGCCAGGAAGCGGGGGCAAACACCGGGGAGCTGTTTTTT; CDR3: CASSQEAGANTGELFF
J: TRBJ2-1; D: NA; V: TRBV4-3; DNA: TGCGCCAGCAGCCAAGACAAGGGGCGCTTCAATGAGCAGTTCTTC; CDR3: CASSQDKGRFNEQFF
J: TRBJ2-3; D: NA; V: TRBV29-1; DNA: TGCAGCGTGGGCCGGGACACCCAGTTCACAGATACGCAGTATTTT; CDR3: CSVGRDTQFTDTQYF
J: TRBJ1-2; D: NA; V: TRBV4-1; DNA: TGCGCCAGCAGCCAAGCGGCAGGGAACTATGGCTACACCTTC; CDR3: CASSQAAGNYGYTF
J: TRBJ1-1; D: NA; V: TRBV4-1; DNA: TGCGCCAGCAGCCTGTCGGGGTATTCCATGAACACTGAAGCTTTCTTT; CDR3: CASSLSGYSMNTEAFF
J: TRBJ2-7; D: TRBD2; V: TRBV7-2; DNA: TGTGCCAGCAGCTTCTCTAGCGGCTCCTACGAGCAGTACTTC; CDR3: CASSFSSGSYEQYF
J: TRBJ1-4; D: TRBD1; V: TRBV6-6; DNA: TGTGCCAGCAGTTACGACAGGGGGCGAGAAAAACTGTTTTTT; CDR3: CASSYDRGREKLFF
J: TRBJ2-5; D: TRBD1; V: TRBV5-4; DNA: TGTGCCAGCAGCTACCCACAGGGGCAAGAGACCCAGTACTTC; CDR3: CASSYPQGQETQYF
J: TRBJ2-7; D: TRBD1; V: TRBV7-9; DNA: TGTGCCAGCAGCGGAACAGGGGCGTACGAGCAGTACTTC; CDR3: CASSGTGAYEQYF
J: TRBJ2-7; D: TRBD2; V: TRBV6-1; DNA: TGTGCCAGCAGTGAGTCGAGCGGGGGGCCTTCCGAGCAGTACTTC; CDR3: CASSESSGGPSEQYF
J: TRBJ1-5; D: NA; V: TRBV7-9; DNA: TGTGCCAGCAGCCGCGGACAGAATAGCAATCAGCCCCAGCATTTT; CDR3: CASSRGQNSNQPQHF
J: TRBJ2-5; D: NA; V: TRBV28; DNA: TGTGCCAGCAGGGAACTAGAACCCCAAGAGACCCAGTACTTC; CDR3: CASRELEPQETQYF
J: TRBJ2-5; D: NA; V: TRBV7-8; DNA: TGTGCCAGCAGCTTAGACAGAAAAGAGACCCAGTACTTC; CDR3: CASSLDRKETQYF
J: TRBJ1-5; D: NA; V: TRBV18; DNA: TGTGCCAGCTCACTGCAGGAACATCAGCCCCAGCATTTT; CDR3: CASSLQEHQPQHF
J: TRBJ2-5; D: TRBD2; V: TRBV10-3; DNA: TGTGCCATCAGTGAGTTTCCTAGCGGGGCCCAAGAGACCCAGTACTTC; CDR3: CAISEFPSGAQETQYF
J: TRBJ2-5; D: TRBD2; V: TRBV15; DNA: TGTGCCACCAGCAGGCGGGGGGGATTAGGGCTAGAGACCCAGTACTTC; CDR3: CATSRRGGLGLETQYF
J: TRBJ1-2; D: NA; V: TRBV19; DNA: TGTGCCAGTAGACCGACAGGAATCGGCTACACCTTC; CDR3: CASRPTGIGYTF
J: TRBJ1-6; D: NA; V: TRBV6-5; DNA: TGTGCCAGCAGCTCGGACACGGAGAATTCACCCCTCCACTTT; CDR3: CASSSDTENSPLHF
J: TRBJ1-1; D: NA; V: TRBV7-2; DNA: TGTGCCAGCAGCCTCAGCCCAGGGGCCTACTTTGAAGCTTTCTTT; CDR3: CASSLSPGAYFEAFF
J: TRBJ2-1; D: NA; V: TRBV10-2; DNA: TGCGCCAGCCGTGGGATAGGGGCGGCCACCAATGAGCAGTTCTTC; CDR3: CASRGIGAATNEQFF